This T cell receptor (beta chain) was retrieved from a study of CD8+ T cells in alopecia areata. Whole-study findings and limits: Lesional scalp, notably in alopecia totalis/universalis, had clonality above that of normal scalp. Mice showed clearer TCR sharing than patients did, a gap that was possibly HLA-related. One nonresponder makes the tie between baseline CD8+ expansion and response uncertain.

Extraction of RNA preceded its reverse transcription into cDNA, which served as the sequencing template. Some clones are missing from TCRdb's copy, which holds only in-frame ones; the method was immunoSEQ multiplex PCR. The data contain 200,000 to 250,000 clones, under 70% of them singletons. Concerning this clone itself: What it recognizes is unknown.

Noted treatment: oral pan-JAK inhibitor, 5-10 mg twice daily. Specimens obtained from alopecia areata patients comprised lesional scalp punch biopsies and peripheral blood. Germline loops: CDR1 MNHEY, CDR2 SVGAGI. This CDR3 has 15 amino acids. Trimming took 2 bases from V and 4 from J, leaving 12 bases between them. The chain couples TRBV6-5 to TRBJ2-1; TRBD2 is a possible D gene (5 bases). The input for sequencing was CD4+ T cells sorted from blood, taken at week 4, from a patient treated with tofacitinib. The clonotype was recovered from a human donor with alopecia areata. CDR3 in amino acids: CASSYGLLEYNEQFF. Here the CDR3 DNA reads TGTGCCAGCAGTTACGGACTCCTAGAGTACAATGAGCAGTTCTTC.